These 17 T cell receptor beta chains were sequenced from one sample in a study of blood T cells in healthy people across ages. For the second PCR, which ran for about 7 to 11 cycles, a sample-barcoded 5' primer and a J-beta primer mix were used. TCRdb fed the 5' RACE reads into MiXCR, producing one record per CDR3 protein. This sample has about 570,000 distinct CDR3 sequences, with roughly a quarter found just once. The sample comprised blood. The receptors stem from a woman aged 70-85 years in good health.

This clonotype was detected a few times. The chain couples TRBV20-1 to TRBJ1-6; possible D gene TRBD1, 5 bases. Trimming took off 0 bases at V and 7 bases at J, with 13 bases between the two ends. Germline-derived CDR1 and CDR2 are DFQATT and SNEGSKA (reference sequence). The CDR3 spans 15 residues. The CDR3 region has the DNA TGCAGTGCTAGAGACACTCAGGGAGGGAATTCACCCCTCCACTTT. The encoded protein is CSARDTQGGNSPLHF.

There are a few counts of this clonotype. The genes are TRBV4-1 and TRBJ1-1; perhaps TRBD1 as D (5 bases). Trimming cost V 0 bases and J 2 bases, with 13 bases left between them. CDR1 and CDR2 from the germline V gene are MGHRA and YSYEKL. The CDR3 is 16 amino acids. CDR3 in DNA: TGCGCCAGCAGCCAAGATGGCAGGGAAACCAACACTGAAGCTTTCTTT. Its translation is CASSQDGRETNTEAFF.

There are a few counts of this clonotype. V and J are TRBV7-2 and TRBJ2-1; the match to TRBD1 covers 7 bases. CDR1 is SGHTA, CDR2 FQGNSA, per germline. V was pared by 6 bases and J by 5 bases, with 7 bases of the junction left unmatched. The CDR3 totals 14 residues. As DNA, the CDR3 is TGTGCCAGCAGACTAGGGGGCAATGACAATGAGCAGTTCTTC. Its translation is CASRLGGNDNEQFF.

The J gene is TRBJ2-2, the V gene TRBV4-3; D may correspond to TRBD1 or TRBD2 (5 bases each). CDR3 size: 18 residues. The V gene's germline CDR1 is LGHNA and CDR2 YSLEER. The V end was cut by 0 bases, the J end by 0 bases, with 14 bases between. CDR3 region: CASSQEWARDPNTGELFF. In nucleotides, the CDR3 is TGCGCCAGCAGCCAAGAATGGGCTCGGGACCCGAACACCGGGGAGCTGTTTTTT.

The rearrangement joins TRBV19 to TRBJ1-2, with 7 bases aligning to TRBD1. The CDR3 covers 12 residues. From germline, CDR1 is LNHDA and CDR2 SQIVND (reference sequence). V was clipped by 7 bases and J by 8 bases; unmatched bases: 7. CDR3 protein: CASKQTGSGYTF. The CDR3 nucleotides read TGTGCCAGTAAACAGACAGGGTCCGGCTACACCTTC.

This clonotype was found a few times. The chain combines TRBV3-1 with TRBJ1-2; D ambiguous. In germline, CDR1 is LGHDT, CDR2 YNNKEL (reference sequence). The CDR3 is 14 amino acids. Deletions cut 4 bases from V and 2 bases from J, with 11 bases between. This CDR3 reads CASSRKDSNYGYTF. The CDR3, as DNA: TGTGCCAGCAGCCGAAAAGACTCGAACTATGGCTACACCTTC. Variable domain in full (rest from reference TRBV3-1 and TRBJ1-2): DTAVSQTPKYLVTQMGNDKSIKCEQNLGHDTMYWYKQDSKKFLKIMFSYNNKELIINETVPNRFSPKSPDKAHLNLHINSLELGDSAVYFCASSRKDSNYGYTFGSGTRLTVV.

This clonotype has a handful of counts. This chain uses TRBV4-2 with TRBJ2-1, with 8 bases aligning to TRBD2. CDR1 is LGHNA, CDR2 YNFKEQ, per germline. V dropped 1 base and J dropped 0; count of bases not matched to a gene: 17. The CDR3 sequence is 21 residues long. The CDR3 nucleotides read TGTGCCAGCAGCCAAGGGGCAGCGGGGGAGCTTACTAAGAGCTCCTACAATGAGCAGTTCTTC. This encodes CASSQGAAGELTKSSYNEQFF.

This chain joins TRBV6-5 and TRBJ1-4; TRBD1 is a possible D gene (5 bases). The CDR3 sequence is 16 residues long. Germline loops: CDR1 MNHEY, CDR2 SVGAGI. Trimming took off 8 bases at V and 8 bases at J, with 24 bases between the two ends. CDR3 DNA sequence: TGTGCCAGCGCGGAAGGGACGATTGTTAGAATCGAAAAACTGTTTTTT. Its protein is CASAEGTIVRIEKLFF.

This chain uses TRBV5-1 with TRBJ2-5, with D perhaps TRBD1 (6 bases). The ends were cut back, 4 bases at V and 5 bases at J, with 21 bases in the middle. CDR3 size: 16 residues. Germline V gives CDR1 SGHRS, CDR2 YFSETQ. The chain's CDR3 is CASSPRTAFTGETQYF. In nucleotides, the CDR3 is TGCGCCAGCAGCCCGAGGACAGCGTTCACCGGGGAGACCCAGTACTTC.

This clonotype occurred a few times. The V call is TRBV5-5, the J call TRBJ1-1; D gene uncertain. The V gene lost 0 bases and the J gene lost 5 bases, with 5 bases spanning the gap. Germline V lookup: CDR1 SGHKS, CDR2 YYEKEE (reference sequence). CDR3 length: 12 amino acids. Written as DNA, the CDR3 is TGTGCCAGCAGCTTGGCCGAGACTGAAGCTTTCTTT. Translation: CASSLAETEAFF.

The J gene is TRBJ1-2, the V gene TRBV18; 10 positions match TRBD1. The CDR3 has 15 amino acids. Trimming took 3 bases from V and 3 from J; bases not matched to a gene: 4. Germline V CDR1 and CDR2: KGHSH, LQKENI. This CDR3 is CASSPGTGADYGYTF. For the CDR3, the DNA is TGTGCCAGCTCACCCGGGACAGGGGCGGACTATGGCTACACCTTC.

This clonotype occurred a few times. J is TRBJ2-5 and V is TRBV4-2; possible D gene TRBD1, 5 bases. TRBJ2-1 matches the DNA end more closely, so the J call is doubtful. This CDR3 region has 15 residues. Per the germline V gene, CDR1 is LGHNA and CDR2 is YNFKEQ. CDR3 DNA: TGTGCCAGCAGCCAAGTATCGCAACAGGACAATGAGCAGTTCTTC. Its translation is CASSQVSQQDNEQFF.

As concerns this clonotype: Germline and junction disagree at one end, which may indicate a read error. V gene TRBV6-2 or TRBV6-3 combines with J gene TRBJ2-7, with TRBD1 matching over 7 bases. Per the germline V gene, CDR1 is MNHEY and CDR2 is SVGEGT. This CDR3 spans 14 amino acids. Here the CDR3 reads CAGSHRQGRSEQYF. The CDR3 DNA follows: TGTGCCGGCAGTCATCGACAGGGAAGGTCCGAGCAGTACTTC.

This clonotype was observed a handful of times. J is TRBJ2-7 and V is TRBV7-9; D call uncertain. Deletions cut 5 bases from V and 3 bases from J, with 20 bases between. This CDR3 comprises 16 residues. Germline V gene lookup returns CDR1 SEHNR and CDR2 FQNEAQ (reference sequence). The CDR3 DNA sequence: TGTGCCAGCAGCACTACCCGTGCAGGTAAAAGCTACGAGCAGTACTTC. This gives the protein CASSTTRAGKSYEQYF. Full variable domain (rest looked up from reference TRBV7-9 and TRBJ2-7): DTGVSQNPRHKITKRGQNVTFRCDPISEHNRLYWYRQTLGQGPEFLTYFQNEAQLEKSRLLSDRFSAERPKGSFSTLEIQRTEQGDSAMYLCASSTTRAGKSYEQYFGPGTRLTVT.

This clonotype has more than one count but fewer than ten. At one of its ends the junction is not consistent with the germline gene, which may arise from a read error. V usage is TRBV4-1 and J usage is TRBJ2-7, with D possibly TRBD2 on 6 matching bases. CDR1 MGHRA and CDR2 YSYEKL come from the germline V gene. The CDR3 has 15 amino acids. The CDR3 loop reads CASSQTGTGGPEKNF. The DNA for the CDR3 is TGCGCCAGCAGCCAAACCGGGACTGGCGGACCTGAAAAAAACTTC.

The chain is built from TRBV3-1 and TRBJ2-5; no reliable D call. The CDR3 spans 14 residues. Germline CDR1 reads LGHDT; CDR2 reads YNNKEL (reference sequence). Trimming took 1 base from V and 3 from J, leaving 9 bases between them. The chain's CDR3 is CASSQAGQEETQYF. The CDR3 region has the DNA TGTGCCAGCAGCCAAGCGGGTCAAGAAGAGACCCAGTACTTC.

This clonotype was detected ten times or more. This rearrangement joins TRBV30 to TRBJ2-5; TRBD1 or TRBD2 may be the D gene (5 bases each). CDR1 is GTSNPN, CDR2 SVGIG, per germline (reference sequence). CDR3 length: 13 residues. Trimming cost V 2 bases and J 1 base, with 8 bases left between them. CDR3 loop: CAWSPGTQETQYF. CDR3 nucleotides: TGTGCCTGGAGTCCCGGGACCCAAGAGACCCAGTACTTC.